In this sample, the clone carrying this TCR beta chain turned up a few times. This CDR3 spans 16 amino acids. The germline gives CDR1 DFQATT, CDR2 SNEGSKA (reference sequence). V shed 5 bases and J shed 5 bases, with 24 bases lying between them. The data are from a study of T cells in Graves' hyperthyroidism and ophthalmopathy. Authors of the study amplified TCR beta CDR3 regions from RNA transcripts. A first-round RT-PCR of the TCR CDR3 used the HTBI primer set. MiXCR, run by TCRdb on the multiplex PCR reads, gives a single entry per CDR3 protein. Found here are 480,000 or so distinct CDR3 sequences, about 46% of them singletons; the top ten hold about 45%.

The sequenced material came from peripheral blood or thyroid tissue (not recorded which). The V and J genes are TRBV20-1 and TRBJ1-2; tentatively, D is TRBD1 (6 bases). The clonotype originates from an adult woman with Graves' disease, either hyperthyroidism or ophthalmopathy (not recorded which). The CDR3 region has the DNA TGCAGTGCTTATACCCGGGACACTTCCAGGGATTATGGCTACACCTTC. It is translated as CSAYTRDTSRDYGYTF.